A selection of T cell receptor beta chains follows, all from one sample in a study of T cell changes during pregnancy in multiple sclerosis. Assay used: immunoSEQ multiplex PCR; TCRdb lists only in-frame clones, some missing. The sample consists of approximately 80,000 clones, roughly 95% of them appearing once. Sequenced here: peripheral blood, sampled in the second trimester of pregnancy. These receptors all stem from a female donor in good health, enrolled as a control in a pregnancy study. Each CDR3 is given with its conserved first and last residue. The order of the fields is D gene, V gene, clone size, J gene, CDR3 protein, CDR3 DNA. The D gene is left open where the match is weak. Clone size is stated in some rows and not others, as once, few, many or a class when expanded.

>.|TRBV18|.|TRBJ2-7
CASSSAGTNRAQYF
TGTGCCAGCTCCTCGGCGGGTACGAACAGAGCCCAGTACTTC
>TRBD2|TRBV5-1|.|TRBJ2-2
CASRRLAENTGELFF
TGCGCCAGCAGGAGACTAGCGGAGAACACCGGGGAGCTGTTTTTT
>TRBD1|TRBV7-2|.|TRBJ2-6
CASSSRTGSGANVLTF
TGTGCCAGCAGCTCGAGGACAGGGTCTGGGGCCAACGTCCTGACTTTC
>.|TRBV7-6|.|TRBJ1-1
CASSLADSQPNTEAFF
TGTGCCAGCAGCTTAGCGGACAGCCAGCCGAACACTGAAGCTTTCTTT
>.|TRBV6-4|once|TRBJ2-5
CASSGEAEGTQYF
TGTGCCAGCAGTGGGGAAGCAGAGGGGACCCAGTACTTC
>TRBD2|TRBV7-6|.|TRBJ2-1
CASSPIAGISYNEQFF
TGTGCCAGCAGTCCTATAGCGGGGATCTCCTACAATGAGCAGTTCTTC
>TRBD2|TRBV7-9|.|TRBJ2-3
CASSYGSSGGPSTDTQYF
TGTGCCAGCAGTTACGGATCTAGCGGGGGACCTAGCACAGATACGCAGTATTTT
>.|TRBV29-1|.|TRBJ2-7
CSVEDLGAGSFYEQYF
TGCAGCGTTGAAGATCTTGGGGCAGGAAGCTTCTACGAGCAGTACTTC
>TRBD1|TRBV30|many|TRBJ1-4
CAWGRQGEKLFF
TGTGCCTGGGGAAGACAGGGCGAAAAACTGTTTTTT
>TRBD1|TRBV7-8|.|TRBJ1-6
CASRTTPGQGGNSPLHF
TGTGCCAGCAGAACTACACCGGGACAGGGGGGAAATTCACCCCTCCACTTT
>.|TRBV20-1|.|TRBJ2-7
CSVHLDSEQYF
TGCAGTGTCCATCTGGACAGCGAGCAGTACTTC
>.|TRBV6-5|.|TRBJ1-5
CASRHTGSSNQPQHF
TGTGCCAGCAGACACACAGGCTCGAGCAATCAGCCCCAGCATTTT
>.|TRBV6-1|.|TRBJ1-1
CASKRVVENTEAFF
TGTGCCAGCAAGCGGGTTGTGGAGAACACTGAAGCTTTCTTT
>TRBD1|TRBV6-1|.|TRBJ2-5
CASSVDRGQETQYF
TGTGCCAGCAGTGTTGACAGGGGTCAAGAGACCCAGTACTTC
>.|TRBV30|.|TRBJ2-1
CAWSVRSSYNEQFF
TGTGCCTGGAGTGTTCGTAGCTCCTACAATGAGCAGTTCTTC
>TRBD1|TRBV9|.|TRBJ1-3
CASSGGAGGLSGNTIYF
TGTGCCAGCAGCGGGGGGGCAGGGGGCCTCTCTGGAAACACCATATATTTT
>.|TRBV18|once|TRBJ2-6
CASSPIASGANVLTF
TGTGCCAGCTCACCAATAGCCTCTGGGGCCAACGTCCTGACTTTC
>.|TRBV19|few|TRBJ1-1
CASSETVNTEAFF
TGTGCCAGTAGCGAGACAGTGAACACTGAAGCTTTCTTT